Presented here are 19 T cell receptor beta chains from one specimen sequenced in a study of T-cell reconstitution after alpha-beta-depleted transplantation in children. A TCRbeta library incorporating unique molecular identifiers was prepared. TCRdb ran MiXCR on the PCR reads and lists one entry per CDR3 protein. The repertoire holds about 830,000 distinct CDR3 sequences, approximately 15% seen once, with around 5% in the top ten. Sequencing was performed on PBMCs, mostly from graft donor cells, taken 360 days after TCRalphabeta/CD19-depleted stem cell transplant. The receptors shown here come from a male patient younger than 18 who had a stem cell transplant for acute lymphoblastic leukemia, so the T cells may come from the graft donor.

This clonotype was counted a few times. The chain carries TRBV5-1 and TRBJ1-5; the match to TRBD1 covers 9 bases. CDR1 is SGHRS and CDR2 is YFSETQ in the germline V gene. The CDR3 consists of 18 residues. The ends lost 4 bases at V and 0 bases at J; junction bases unmatched: 11. CDR3 amino acids: CASSKGDRDYDSNQPQHF. The CDR3 nucleotides read TGCGCCAGCAGCAAAGGGGACAGGGATTATGATAGCAATCAGCCCCAGCATTTT.

J is TRBJ2-1 and V is TRBV10-3, with D hard to call. Germline V gene data show CDR1 as ENHRY and CDR2 as SYGVKD. The CDR3 loop spans 16 amino acids. V shed 3 bases and J shed 2 bases, with 14 bases lying between them. The CDR3 bases are TGTGCCATCAGTGAAGGCCCGGCCGGGCCCTACAATGAGCAGTTCTTC. Amino acids: CAISEGPAGPYNEQFF.

This clonotype was observed a handful of times. This chain connects TRBV7-8 to TRBJ2-1; 14 bases are shared with TRBD2. Looked up from germline, CDR1 is SGHVS and CDR2 is FQNEAQ. The CDR3 sequence is 17 residues long. The J segment lost 10 bases and the V segment lost 7 bases, leaving 15 bases of the junction unmatched. The CDR3 loop is CASTKSGGLAGVEEQFF. DNA for the CDR3: TGTGCCAGCACCAAAAGCGGGGGACTAGCGGGAGTCGAAGAGCAGTTCTTC.

This clonotype appeared many times. The V gene is TRBV20-1, the J gene TRBJ2-3, with TRBD2 matching 9 bases. V gave up 7 bases and J gave up 7 bases; unmatched junction bases: 9. Germline CDR1 reads DFQATT; CDR2 reads SNEGSKA (reference sequence). CDR3 length equals 13 residues. This chain's CDR3 is CSVLGSGRNTQYF. The DNA for the CDR3 is TGCAGTGTCCTCGGTAGCGGGAGAAATACGCAGTATTTT.

This clonotype has a handful of counts. The chain recombines TRBV20-1 with TRBJ2-7, with a possible D match to TRBD1 (6 bases). Trimming stripped 3 bases from V and 6 bases from J, with 15 bases between. The germline CDR1 and CDR2 sequences are DFQATT and SNEGSKA (reference sequence). CDR3 length equals 13 residues. The CDR3 DNA reads as TGCAGTGCTAGTTCCGCCAGGGGCGTCGAGCAGTACTTC. Amino acid sequence: CSASSARGVEQYF.

This chain connects TRBV25-1 to TRBJ1-2; no clear D gene. The CDR3 has 13 residues. Germline assignment: CDR1 MGHDK and CDR2 SYGVNS. Trimming left V 5 bases short and J 8 bases short, with 15 bases between. The CDR3 reads CASSRTQYGGYTF. Here the CDR3 DNA reads TGTGCCAGCAGTCGAACGCAGTACGGGGGCTACACCTTC.

The chain has TRBV7-9 and TRBJ2-5, with D tentatively TRBD2 (7 bases). There are 17 residues in the CDR3. Per germline, CDR1 SEHNR and CDR2 FQNEAQ (reference sequence). V lost 10 bases and J lost 2, with 26 bases in between. The CDR3 DNA is TGTGCCACAGGACAGTCGGGACTACCGGGAGGTCAAGAGACCCAGTACTTC. This sequence encodes CATGQSGLPGGQETQYF. The full variable domain, rest sourced from reference TRBV7-9 and TRBJ2-5, is DTGVSQNPRHKITKRGQNVTFRCDPISEHNRLYWYRQTLGQGPEFLTYFQNEAQLEKSRLLSDRFSAERPKGSFSTLEIQRTEQGDSAMYLCATGQSGLPGGQETQYFGPGTRLLVL.

The chain joins TRBV30 to TRBJ2-1; D is unresolved. The V gene's germline CDR1 is GTSNPN and CDR2 SVGIG (reference sequence). The CDR3 has 12 amino acids. The V end was cut by 3 bases, the J end by 3 bases, with 6 bases between. Here the CDR3 reads CAWSSNYNEQFF. The CDR3 nucleotides are TGTGCCTGGAGCTCTAACTACAATGAGCAGTTCTTC. The full variable domain, in which reference TRBV30 and TRBJ2-1 provide the parts outside the CDR3, is SQTIHQWPATLVQPVGSPLSLECTVEGTSNPNLYWYRQAAGRGLQLLFYSVGIGQISSEVPQNLSASRPQDRQFILSSKKLLLSDSGFYLCAWSSNYNEQFFGPGTRLTVL.

There are a few counts of this clonotype. V gene TRBV28 combines with J gene TRBJ2-1; weak D call: TRBD1 (6 bases). This CDR3 is built from 16 residues. The germline V gene has CDR1 MDHEN and CDR2 SYDVKM. Trimming took 5 bases from V and 5 from J, leaving 19 bases between them. The CDR3 region is CASSPNTGFRDNEQFF. DNA for the CDR3: TGTGCCAGCAGTCCCAATACAGGGTTCCGCGACAATGAGCAGTTCTTC.

The chain is built from TRBV4-1 and TRBJ2-7, with unresolved D. Germline V gives CDR1 MGHRA, CDR2 YSYEKL. The CDR3 is 15 amino acids. V was pared by 2 bases and J by 4 bases, with 15 bases between. CDR3 bases: TGCGCCAGCAGCCAATGGGGTCCCTCGGTATACGAGCAGTACTTC. Translated, it gives CASSQWGPSVYEQYF.

The J gene is TRBJ2-5, the V gene TRBV7-9; D may be TRBD2 (6 bases). With 0 bases removed from V and 4 bases from J, the gap between germline ends came to 18 bases. This CDR3 has 17 residues. Germline assignment: CDR1 SEHNR and CDR2 FQNEAQ (reference sequence). The DNA for the CDR3 is TGTGCCAGCAGCTTAGCGCAGACTAGGGATAATCTAGAGACCCAGTACTTC. As protein: CASSLAQTRDNLETQYF.

This clonotype has only a few counts. CDR3: CASSLARDTVGGTEAFF. CDR3 DNA sequence: TGCGCCAGCAGCTTGGCCCGGGACACCGTCGGGGGTACTGAAGCTTTCTTT. V and J are TRBV5-1 and TRBJ1-1, with D perhaps matching TRBD1 (6 bases). V lost 0 bases and J lost 5, with 20 bases in between. The CDR3 spans 17 residues. Germline V CDR1 and CDR2: SGHRS, YFSETQ.

This clonotype was seen ten or more times. V usage is TRBV29-1 and J usage is TRBJ2-1; D might be TRBD1 (7 bases). V was trimmed by 3 bases and J by 6 bases, leaving 9 bases between them. The CDR3 extends over 12 amino acids. Germline V gene lookup returns CDR1 SQVTM and CDR2 ANQGSEA. The CDR3 protein is CSVEQGGNEQFF. The CDR3, as DNA: TGCAGCGTTGAGCAGGGGGGCAATGAGCAGTTCTTC.

This clonotype was seen more than once but under ten times. The chain employs TRBV4-1 and TRBJ2-7; D ambiguous. Trimming took off 1 base at V and 6 bases at J, with 22 bases between the two ends. The CDR3 is made up of 17 amino acids. CDR1 MGHRA and CDR2 YSYEKL come from the germline V gene. The CDR3 region is CASSQVAGPVGWREQYF. The CDR3 DNA is TGCGCCAGCAGCCAAGTAGCAGGACCCGTTGGTTGGCGCGAGCAGTACTTC.

This clonotype was counted many times. V and J are TRBV14 and TRBJ2-1, with unresolved D. Germline assignment: CDR1 SGHDN and CDR2 FVKESK. V lost 4 bases, J lost 0 bases, and 10 bases lay in between. This CDR3 has 15 residues. Here the CDR3 reads CASSPFPSSYNEQFF. Here the CDR3 DNA reads TGTGCCAGCAGCCCTTTCCCGAGCTCCTACAATGAGCAGTTCTTC.

The sample holds a few counts of this clonotype. This chain connects TRBV7-9 to TRBJ2-7, with D unresolved. Trimming cost V 5 bases and J 6 bases, with 5 bases left between them. CDR1 SEHNR and CDR2 FQNEAQ come from the germline V gene (reference sequence). This CDR3 spans 10 amino acids. The CDR3 loop reads CASSGLEQYF. The DNA of the CDR3 is TGTGCCAGCAGCGGGCTCGAGCAGTACTTC.

This clonotype was recorded at least ten times. The chain has TRBV9 and TRBJ2-1; D is undetermined. The V and J ends lost 0 bases and 0 bases respectively, with 7 bases between them. Germline CDR1 is SGDLS and CDR2 is YYNGEE. The CDR3 has 15 residues. CDR3 sequence (DNA): TGTGCCAGCAGCGTAGGTACCAGCTCCTACAATGAGCAGTTCTTC. This encodes CASSVGTSSYNEQFF.

The V and J genes are TRBV4-2 and TRBJ2-1; 8 bases are a match to TRBD2. This CDR3 comprises 17 residues. The V gene end was trimmed by 0 bases and the J gene end by 2 bases; junction bases not matched to a gene: 6. Germline CDR1 reads LGHNA; CDR2 reads YNFKEQ. CDR3 in DNA: TGTGCCAGCAGCCAAGATAGGGGGACTAGGGCCTACAATGAGCAGTTCTTC. This gives the protein CASSQDRGTRAYNEQFF.

The J gene is TRBJ2-1, the V gene TRBV29-1; 7 bases match TRBD2. The CDR3 extends over 14 amino acids. Germline V lookup: CDR1 SQVTM, CDR2 ANQGSEA. Losses at the gene ends were 3 bases for V and 4 bases for J; bases not matched to a gene: 6. CDR3 nucleotides: TGCAGCGTTGATCCGAGCGGGGCTTACAATGAGCAGTTCTTC. Translating it yields CSVDPSGAYNEQFF.